The clone carrying this T cell receptor (beta chain) was counted only a few times. What it binds is unknown. The sample comes from a study of T cells in Graves' hyperthyroidism and ophthalmopathy. RNA transcripts were the template for amplifying TCR beta CDR3 regions. Primed by the HTBI set, a first-round RT-PCR was run on the TCR CDR3. TCRdb redid the calling of the multiplex PCR reads with MiXCR, one entry per CDR3 protein. The profile shows 450,000 to 650,000 distinct CDR3 sequences, approximately 15% of them singletons. V dropped 2 bases and J dropped 3 bases, with 10 bases sitting between them. From germline, CDR1 is SQVTM and CDR2 ANQGSEA. The CDR3 loop spans 13 amino acids. Regarding the study as a whole: Most thyroid clonotypes expanded above 0.001 appeared in blood too.

Patients were excluded for uncontrolled infection, other autoimmune disease, pregnancy or lactation. Fresh peripheral blood, 9.5 to 10 ml of it, supplied the PBMCs. The sequence derives from a woman aged 18-29 years with Graves' ophthalmopathy. The chain combines TRBV29-1 with TRBJ1-2; D may be TRBD1 (6 bases). The sample taken for sequencing was blood. The CDR3 region is CSVESGQYYGYTF. CDR3 nucleotide sequence: TGCAGCGTTGAATCTGGACAGTACTATGGCTACACCTTC.